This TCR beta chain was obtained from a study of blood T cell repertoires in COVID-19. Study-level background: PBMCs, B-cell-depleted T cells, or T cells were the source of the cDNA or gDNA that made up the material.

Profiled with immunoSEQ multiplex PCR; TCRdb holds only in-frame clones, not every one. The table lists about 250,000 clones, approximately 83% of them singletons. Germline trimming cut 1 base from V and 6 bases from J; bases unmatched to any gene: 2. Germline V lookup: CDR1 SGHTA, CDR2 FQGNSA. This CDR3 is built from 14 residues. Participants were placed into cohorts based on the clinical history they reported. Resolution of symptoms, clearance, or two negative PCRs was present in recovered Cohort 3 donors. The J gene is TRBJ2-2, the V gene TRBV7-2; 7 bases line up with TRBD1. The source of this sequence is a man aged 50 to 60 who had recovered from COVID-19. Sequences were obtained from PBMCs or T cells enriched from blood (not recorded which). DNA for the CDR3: TGTGCCAGCAGCTTAGGAGGGGGCCCCGGGGAGCTGTTTTTT. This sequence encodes CASSLGGGPGELFF.